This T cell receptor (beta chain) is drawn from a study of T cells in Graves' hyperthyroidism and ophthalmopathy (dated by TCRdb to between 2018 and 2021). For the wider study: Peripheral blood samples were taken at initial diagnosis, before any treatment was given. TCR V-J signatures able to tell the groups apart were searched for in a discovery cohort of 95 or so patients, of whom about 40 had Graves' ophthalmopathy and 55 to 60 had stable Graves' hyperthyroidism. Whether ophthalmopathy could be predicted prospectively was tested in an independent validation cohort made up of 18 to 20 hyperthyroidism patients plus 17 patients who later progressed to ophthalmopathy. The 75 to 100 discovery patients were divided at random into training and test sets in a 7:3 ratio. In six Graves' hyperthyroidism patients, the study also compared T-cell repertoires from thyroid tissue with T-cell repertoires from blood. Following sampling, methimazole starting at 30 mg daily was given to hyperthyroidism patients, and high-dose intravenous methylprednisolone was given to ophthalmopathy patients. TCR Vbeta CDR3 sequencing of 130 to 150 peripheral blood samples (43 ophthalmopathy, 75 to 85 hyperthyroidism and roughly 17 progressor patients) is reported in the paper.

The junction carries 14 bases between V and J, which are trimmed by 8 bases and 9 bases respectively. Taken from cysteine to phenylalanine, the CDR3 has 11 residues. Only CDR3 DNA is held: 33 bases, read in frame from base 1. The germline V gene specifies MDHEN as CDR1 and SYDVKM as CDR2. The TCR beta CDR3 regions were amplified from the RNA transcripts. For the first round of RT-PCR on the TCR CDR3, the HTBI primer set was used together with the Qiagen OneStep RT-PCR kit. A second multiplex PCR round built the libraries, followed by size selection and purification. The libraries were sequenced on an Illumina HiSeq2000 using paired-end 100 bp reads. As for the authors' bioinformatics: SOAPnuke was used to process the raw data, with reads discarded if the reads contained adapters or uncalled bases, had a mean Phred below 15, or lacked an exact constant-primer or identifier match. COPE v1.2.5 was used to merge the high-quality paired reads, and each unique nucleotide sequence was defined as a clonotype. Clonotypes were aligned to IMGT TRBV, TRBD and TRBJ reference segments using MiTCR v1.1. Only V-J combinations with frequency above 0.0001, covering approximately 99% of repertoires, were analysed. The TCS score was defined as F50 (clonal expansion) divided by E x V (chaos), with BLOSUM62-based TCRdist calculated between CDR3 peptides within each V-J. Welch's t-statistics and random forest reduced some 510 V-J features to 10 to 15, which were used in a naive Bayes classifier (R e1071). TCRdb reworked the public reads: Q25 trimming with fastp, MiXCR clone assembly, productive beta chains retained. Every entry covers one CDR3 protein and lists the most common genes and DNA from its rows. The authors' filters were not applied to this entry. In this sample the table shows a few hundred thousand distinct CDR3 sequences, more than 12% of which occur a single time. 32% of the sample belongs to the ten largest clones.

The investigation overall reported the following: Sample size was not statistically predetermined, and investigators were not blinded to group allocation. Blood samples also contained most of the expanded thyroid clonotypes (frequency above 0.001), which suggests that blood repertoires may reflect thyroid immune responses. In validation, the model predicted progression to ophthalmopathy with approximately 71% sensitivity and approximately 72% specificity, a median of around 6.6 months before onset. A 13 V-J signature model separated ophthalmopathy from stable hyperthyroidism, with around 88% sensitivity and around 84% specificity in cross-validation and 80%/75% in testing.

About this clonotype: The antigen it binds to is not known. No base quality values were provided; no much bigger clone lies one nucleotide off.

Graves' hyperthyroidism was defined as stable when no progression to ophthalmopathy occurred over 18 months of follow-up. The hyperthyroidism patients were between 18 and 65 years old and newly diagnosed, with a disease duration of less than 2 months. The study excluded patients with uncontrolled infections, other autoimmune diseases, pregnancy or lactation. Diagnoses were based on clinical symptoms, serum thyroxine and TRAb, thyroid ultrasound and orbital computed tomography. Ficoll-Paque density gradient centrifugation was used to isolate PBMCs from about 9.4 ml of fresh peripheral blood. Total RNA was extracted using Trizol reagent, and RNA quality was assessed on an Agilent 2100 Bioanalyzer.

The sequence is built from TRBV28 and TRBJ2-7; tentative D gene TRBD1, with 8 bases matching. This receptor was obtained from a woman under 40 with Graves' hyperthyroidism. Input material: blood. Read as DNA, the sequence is TGTGCCAGCTCTTACAGGGGGGGGCAGTACTTC. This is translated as CASSYRGGQYF.